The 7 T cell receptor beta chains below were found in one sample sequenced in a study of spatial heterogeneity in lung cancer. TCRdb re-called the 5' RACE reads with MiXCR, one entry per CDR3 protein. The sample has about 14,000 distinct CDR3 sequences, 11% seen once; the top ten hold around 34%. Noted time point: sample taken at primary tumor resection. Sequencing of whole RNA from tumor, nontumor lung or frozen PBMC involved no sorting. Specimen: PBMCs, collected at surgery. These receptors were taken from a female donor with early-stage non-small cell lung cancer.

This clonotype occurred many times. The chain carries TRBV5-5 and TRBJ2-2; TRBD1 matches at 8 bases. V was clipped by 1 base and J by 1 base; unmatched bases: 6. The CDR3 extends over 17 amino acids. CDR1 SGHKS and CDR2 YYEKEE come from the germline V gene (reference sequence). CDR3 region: CASSLSKGTGNTGELFF. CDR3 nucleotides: TGTGCCAGCAGCTTGTCTAAGGGGACAGGGAACACCGGGGAGCTGTTTTTT.

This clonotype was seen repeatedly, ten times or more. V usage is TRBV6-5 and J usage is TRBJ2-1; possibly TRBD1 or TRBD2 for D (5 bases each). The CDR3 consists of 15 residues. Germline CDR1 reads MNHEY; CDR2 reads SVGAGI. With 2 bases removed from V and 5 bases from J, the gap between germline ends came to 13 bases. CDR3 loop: CASSYIRGLHNEQFF. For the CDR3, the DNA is TGTGCCAGCAGTTACATCCGGGGCCTCCACAATGAGCAGTTCTTC.

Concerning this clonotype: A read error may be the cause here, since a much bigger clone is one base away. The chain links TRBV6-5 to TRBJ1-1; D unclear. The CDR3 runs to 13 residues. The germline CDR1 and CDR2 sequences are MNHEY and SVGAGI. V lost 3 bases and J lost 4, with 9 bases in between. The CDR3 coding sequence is TGTGCCAGCAGTTATTCTCGGATCACTGAAGCTTTCTTT. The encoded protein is CASSYSRITEAFF.

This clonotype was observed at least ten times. CDR3 nucleotides: TGCAGTGCTAGGCCCGTACTAGCGGGGGAGCAAGAGACCCAGTACTTC. Amino acids: CSARPVLAGEQETQYF. The chain couples TRBV20-1 to TRBJ2-5; TRBD2 matches 11 bases. The CDR3 has 16 amino acids. Germline V gene sequence: CDR1 DFQATT, CDR2 SNEGSKA (reference sequence). The J segment lost 2 bases and the V segment lost 3 bases, leaving 8 bases of the junction unmatched.

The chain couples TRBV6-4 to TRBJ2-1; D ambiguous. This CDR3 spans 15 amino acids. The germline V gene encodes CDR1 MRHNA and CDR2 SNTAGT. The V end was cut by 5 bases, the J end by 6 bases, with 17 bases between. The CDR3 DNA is TGTGCCAGCAGTCTGGACGCCGACGGGTCCAATGAGCAGTTCTTC. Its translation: CASSLDADGSNEQFF.

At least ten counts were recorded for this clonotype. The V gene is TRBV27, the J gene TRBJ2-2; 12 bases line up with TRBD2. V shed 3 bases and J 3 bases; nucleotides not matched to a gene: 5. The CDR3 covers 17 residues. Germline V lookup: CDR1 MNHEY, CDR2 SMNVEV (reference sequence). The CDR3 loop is CASSFSSGGAYTGELFF. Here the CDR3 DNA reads TGTGCCAGCAGTTTCTCTAGCGGGGGGGCGTACACCGGGGAGCTGTTTTTT.

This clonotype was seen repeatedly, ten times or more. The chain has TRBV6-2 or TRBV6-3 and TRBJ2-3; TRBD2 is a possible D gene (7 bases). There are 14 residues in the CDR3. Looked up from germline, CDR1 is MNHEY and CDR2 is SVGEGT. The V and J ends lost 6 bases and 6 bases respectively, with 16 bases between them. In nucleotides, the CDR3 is TGTGCCAGCAGGATCCGGGGGGCCGGGGATACGCAGTATTTT. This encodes CASRIRGAGDTQYF.